This T cell receptor (beta chain) was observed in a study of identical twins. General study findings and limits: Instead of following the same donors, the conclusions were based on cross-sectional statistical analysis.

The CDR3 has 13 amino acids. Germline V CDR1 and CDR2: DFQATT, SNEGSKA (reference sequence). The ends lost 6 bases at V and 4 bases at J; junction bases unmatched: 7. In this sample, this clonotype turned up a few times. Antigen unknown. MiXCR, applied by TCRdb to the 5' RACE reads, yields one record per CDR3 protein. Of around 690,000 distinct CDR3 sequences listed, over 20% are singletons. Donors uniformly comprised healthy Caucasians. The sample was also reused in another study, on T cells expressing NK-cell markers. That investigation notes: Out of eight donors sequenced, seven tested HCMV-seropositive and the remaining one seronegative. These clonotypes, the leaders elsewhere, also led the CD3+CD56-NKG2C+ fraction in four donors.

V is TRBV20-1 and J is TRBJ2-7; 9 bases agree with TRBD2. This clonotype was obtained from a woman under 30 in good health. Sequencing used PBMCs. Here the CDR3 DNA reads TGCAGTGCCTGGGCTAGCGGGAAGTACGAGCAGTACTTC. As protein: CSAWASGKYEQYF.